These 3 T cell receptor beta chains were sequenced from one sample in a study of CD8 T cells in Susac syndrome. Reverse transcription of roughly 0.5 to 1 ug RNA was carried out with random hexamers. TCRdb recomputed calls from the immunoSEQ multiplex PCR reads with MiXCR, one row per CDR3 protein. Among about 130,000 distinct CDR3 sequences listed, more than 80% were seen once. Sequencing was performed on CD8+ T cells from PBMCs. The receptors come from a human donor with multiple sclerosis.

The chain joins TRBV6-6 to TRBJ2-3; 11 bases match TRBD1. Trimming took 5 bases from V and 7 from J; bases not matched to a gene: 5. The CDR3 has 14 residues. Germline V lookup: CDR1 MNHNY, CDR2 SVGAGI (reference sequence). CDR3 bases: TGTGCCAGCAGTCCAGGGACAGGGGGGTATACGCAGTATTTT. It specifies CASSPGTGGYTQYF.

The chain is built from TRBV3-1 and TRBJ2-2; no reliable D call. V lost 4 bases to trimming and J lost 6 bases, with 9 bases between them. CDR1 is LGHDT and CDR2 is YNNKEL in the germline V gene (reference sequence). The CDR3 has 13 amino acids. DNA of the CDR3: TGTGCCAGCAGCCCACAAATGTCCGGGGAGCTGTTTTTT. It yields the protein CASSPQMSGELFF.

The V call is TRBV29-1, the J call TRBJ1-1, with D possibly being TRBD1 (5 bases). Trimming stripped 6 bases from V and 11 bases from J, with 28 bases between. There are 15 residues in the CDR3. CDR1 and CDR2 from the germline V gene are SQVTM and ANQGSEA. CDR3: CSVETQGSWDRRAFF. The CDR3 bases are TGCAGCGTCGAGACGCAGGGCTCTTGGGATCGGAGGGCTTTCTTT.